What follows are 26 T cell receptor beta chains derived from one specimen sequenced in a study of blood T cell repertoires in COVID-19. Sequenced by immunoSEQ multiplex PCR; TCRdb stores in-frame clones only, minus some. The repertoire holds about 370,000 clones, 75% to 90% seen once, with approximately 1% in the top ten. Sample: PBMCs or T cells enriched from blood (not recorded which). Every receptor here comes from a man in his late teens or twenties who had recovered from COVID-19.

The V call is TRBV18, the J call TRBJ2-7, with TRBD1 identical over 8 bases. J gave up 2 bases and V 5 bases, and 11 bases lay outside the gene matches. The CDR3 is 16 amino acids. Germline assignment: CDR1 KGHSH and CDR2 LQKENI. The DNA for the CDR3 is TGTGCCAGCTCAGGCTTACCCCGGGACAGGACCTACGAGCAGTACTTC. Residues: CASSGLPRDRTYEQYF.

The chain carries TRBV5-1 and TRBJ2-7; a possible D gene is TRBD2 (7 bases). Trimming pared 0 bases from V and 6 bases from J, leaving 19 bases between. Germline CDR1 is SGHRS and CDR2 is YFSETQ. The CDR3 covers 16 residues. CDR3 DNA: TGCGCCAGCAGCTTGGCCTCGGGGGGCGCATTTGGCGAGCAGTACTTC. This encodes CASSLASGGAFGEQYF.

V is TRBV9 and J is TRBJ1-4; possible D gene TRBD1, 5 bases. Per the germline V gene, CDR1 is SGDLS and CDR2 is YYNGEE. CDR3 length equals 17 residues. Deletions cut 4 bases from V and 6 bases from J, with 22 bases between. As DNA, the CDR3 is TGTGCCAGCAGCCCTCGGGAGGGGTACAAGGGATATGAAAAACTGTTTTTT. Amino acids: CASSPREGYKGYEKLFF.

This chain links TRBV15 with TRBJ2-2, with D unclear. V gave up 0 bases and J gave up 5 bases, with 13 bases separating them. CDR1 and CDR2 from the germline V gene are LNHNV and YYDKDF (reference sequence). This CDR3 comprises 16 residues. CDR3 coding DNA: TGTGCCACCAGCAGAGACTTTAACCGTCGGACCGGGGAGCTGTTTTTT. Its translation is CATSRDFNRRTGELFF.

The rearrangement uses TRBV5-1 and TRBJ1-2; D unresolved. The V and J ends lost 1 base and 2 bases respectively, with 9 bases between them. The CDR3 consists of 14 residues. Germline loops: CDR1 SGHRS, CDR2 YFSETQ. The CDR3 reads CASSLRTGNYGYTF. The CDR3 DNA is TGCGCCAGCAGCTTGCGTACGGGAAACTATGGCTACACCTTC.

V usage is TRBV19 and J usage is TRBJ1-4; tentative D call: TRBD1 (6 bases). Trimming cost V 3 bases and J 5 bases, with 13 bases left between them. In germline, CDR1 is LNHDA, CDR2 SQIVND (reference sequence). The CDR3 is made up of 15 amino acids. The CDR3 spells CASSIMTGINEKLFF. The CDR3 DNA follows: TGTGCCAGTAGTATTATGACAGGAATCAATGAAAAACTGTTTTTT. Full variable domain (rest looked up from reference TRBV19 and TRBJ1-4): DGGITQSPKYLFRKEGQNVTLSCEQNLNHDAMYWYRQDPGQGLRLIYYSQIVNDFQKGDIAEGYSVSREKKESFPLTVTSAQKNPTAFYLCASSIMTGINEKLFFGSGTQLSVL.

The chain links TRBV27 to TRBJ1-4; D not resolved. This CDR3 is built from 14 residues. Germline CDR1 is MNHEY and CDR2 is SMNVEV (reference sequence). Trimming removed 7 bases from V and 0 bases from J, with 9 bases in between. Here the CDR3 DNA reads TGTGCCAGCACCGGGAAGGCAACTAATGAAAAACTGTTTTTT. It codes for CASTGKATNEKLFF. Full variable domain (remainder filled in from reference TRBV27 and TRBJ1-4): EAQVTQNPRYLITVTGKKLTVTCSQNMNHEYMSWYRQDPGLGLRQIYYSMNVEVTDKGDVPEGYKVSRKEKRNFPLILESPSPNQTSLYFCASTGKATNEKLFFGSGTQLSVL.

V gene TRBV3-1 (or the pseudogene TRBV3-2) combines with J gene TRBJ1-4, with 7 nucleotides matching TRBD1. CDR1 and CDR2 from the germline V gene are LGHDT and YNNKEL (reference sequence). The CDR3 is 16 residues long. The V segment lost 5 bases and the J segment 2 bases; nucleotides outside the gene matches: 8. The CDR3 DNA is TGTGCCAGCAGCTCTAAACTGACAGGGACTAATGAAAAACTGTTTTTT. Amino acids: CASSSKLTGTNEKLFF.

The chain has TRBV7-6 and TRBJ1-5, with TRBD1 matching 9 bases. CDR1 SGHVS and CDR2 FNYEAQ come from the germline V gene. Losses at the gene ends were 4 bases for V and 7 bases for J; bases not matched to a gene: 11. The CDR3 runs to 16 residues. CDR3 bases: TGTGCCAGCAGCTCCAATACAGGGGGCGTAGAGCAGCCCCAGCATTTT. Its translation is CASSSNTGGVEQPQHF. Together with reference TRBV7-6 and TRBJ1-5, the CDR3 gives the full variable domain: GAGVSQSPRYKVTKRGQDVALRCDPISGHVSLYWYRQALGQGPEFLTYFNYEAQQDKSGLPNDRFSAERPEGSISTLTIQRTEQRDSAMYRCASSSNTGGVEQPQHFGDGTRLSIL.

The chain couples TRBV2 to TRBJ2-4; TRBD1 is a possible D gene (6 bases). CDR3 length: 15 amino acids. Germline V gives CDR1 SNHLY, CDR2 FYNNEI. Between the trimmed V and J ends, which lost 6 bases and 8 bases, there was a span of 20 bases. The CDR3 DNA is TGTGCCAGCAGCCGAAACAGGGCGGGTATGGACATTCAGTACTTC. Encoded protein: CASSRNRAGMDIQYF.

In its sample, this clone was seen once. The chain recombines TRBV18 with TRBJ1-5; D is unclear. Germline V gene data show CDR1 as KGHSH and CDR2 as LQKENI. V was clipped by 3 bases and J by 9 bases, with 15 bases between them. This CDR3 contains 14 residues. CDR3 region: CASSPRASDVPQHF. CDR3 DNA sequence: TGTGCCAGCTCACCGCGGGCCAGCGACGTGCCCCAGCATTTT.

The chain uses TRBV2 and TRBJ1-5; the D is unclear. CDR1 and CDR2 (germline): SNHLY, FYNNEI. This CDR3 comprises 14 residues. The V end was cut by 2 bases, the J end by 0 bases, with 5 bases between. The CDR3 sequence: CASSERSSNQPQHF. In DNA, the CDR3 is TGTGCCAGCAGTGAACGGTCTAGCAATCAGCCCCAGCATTTT.

The rearrangement uses TRBV7-2 and TRBJ2-3, with TRBD2 identical over 7 bases. The CDR3 covers 15 residues. Germline values: CDR1 SGHTA, CDR2 FQGNSA. The V segment lost 4 bases and the J segment 2 bases; nucleotides outside the gene matches: 6. The CDR3 protein is CASSSMGGITDTQYF. The CDR3 nucleotides are TGTGCCAGCAGCTCCATGGGGGGGATCACAGATACGCAGTATTTT. Based on the CDR3 plus reference TRBV7-2 and TRBJ2-3, the full variable domain is GAGVSQSPSNKVTEKGKDVELRCDPISGHTALYWYRQSLGQGLEFLIYFQGNSAPDKSGLPSDRFSAERTGGSVSTLTIQRTQQEDSAVYLCASSSMGGITDTQYFGPGTRLTVL.

The rearrangement links TRBV15 to TRBJ2-5, with 10 bases lining up with TRBD2. CDR1 is LNHNV, CDR2 YYDKDF, per germline (reference sequence). CDR3 length: 15 amino acids. V dropped 3 bases and J dropped 8; count of bases not matched to a gene: 9. Here the CDR3 reads CATSSPAGGRRTQYF. The CDR3 coding sequence is TGTGCCACCAGCAGCCCAGCGGGAGGGAGGAGAACCCAGTACTTC.

The chain uses TRBV11-2 and TRBJ1-1; weak D call: TRBD1 (5 bases). The CDR3 covers 15 residues. Trimming removed 5 bases from V and 4 bases from J, with 17 bases in between. Looked up from germline, CDR1 is SGHAT and CDR2 is FQNNGV. CDR3 region: CASSPYTLGVTEAFF. In DNA form, the CDR3 reads TGTGCCAGCAGCCCCTATACCCTAGGGGTCACTGAAGCTTTCTTT.

The chain uses TRBV6-4 and TRBJ2-2; unclear D gene. In germline, CDR1 is MRHNA, CDR2 SNTAGT. The CDR3 covers 14 residues. Trimming removed 5 bases from V and 6 bases from J, with 13 bases in between. This chain's CDR3 is CASSSDRSPGELFF. CDR3 bases: TGTGCCAGCAGTAGCGACCGATCTCCCGGGGAGCTGTTTTTT.

This sequence joins TRBV10-1 and TRBJ2-2; D may be TRBD1 (5 bases). Trimming took off 8 bases at V and 6 bases at J, with 13 bases between the two ends. Germline V lookup: CDR1 WNHNN, CDR2 SYGVQD (reference sequence). CDR3 length: 13 amino acids. CDR3 sequence (DNA): TGCGCCAGCGCGCGACAGATCTCCGGGGAGCTGTTTTTT. Translation: CASARQISGELFF.

A single count supports this clone. The chain has TRBV6-1 and TRBJ2-1; 11 bases fit TRBD1. This CDR3 has 18 amino acids. V gave up 1 base and J gave up 10 bases; unmatched junction bases: 15. Germline CDR1 is MNHNS and CDR2 is SASEGT. Here the CDR3 reads CASSEGVRDRGVYEEQFF. CDR3 coding DNA: TGTGCCAGCAGTGAAGGCGTAAGGGACAGGGGGGTCTATGAGGAGCAGTTCTTC.

This clone was found once. The chain uses TRBV10-3 and TRBJ1-1; TRBD1 matches 7 bases. The junction had 5 bases not matched to a gene; V was cut back by 5 bases and J by 5 bases. Per the germline V gene, CDR1 is ENHRY and CDR2 is SYGVKD. This CDR3 has 13 residues. Here the CDR3 DNA reads TGTGCCATCAGTCCCAGGGGGGATACTGAAGCTTTCTTT. It translates to CAISPRGDTEAFF.

The chain carries TRBV5-6 and TRBJ1-4, with TRBD1 as a possible D gene (6 bases). The CDR3 spans 18 residues. V lost 3 bases to trimming and J lost 1 base, with 19 bases between them. Germline CDR1 reads SGHDT; CDR2 reads YYEEEE. The CDR3, as DNA: TGTGCCAGCAGCTCGGGACAACCTGCGAGGGTAACTAATGAAAAACTGTTTTTT. Translation: CASSSGQPARVTNEKLFF.

This clone has a single count. The genes are TRBV13 and TRBJ2-3, with 12 bases lining up with TRBD1. This CDR3 contains 16 residues. V shed 8 bases, J shed 4 bases, and the junction held 10 bases outside the gene matches. Germline V gives CDR1 PRHDT, CDR2 FYEKMQ (reference sequence). The CDR3 region is CASSPGTGGVSDTQYF. CDR3 nucleotide sequence: TGTGCCAGCTCCCCCGGGACAGGGGGCGTTTCAGATACGCAGTATTTT.

The chain employs TRBV28 and TRBJ1-4; 7 bases line up with TRBD1. The CDR3 has 14 amino acids. The V gene's germline CDR1 is MDHEN and CDR2 SYDVKM. The junction had 7 bases not matched to a gene; V was cut back by 4 bases and J by 8 bases. CDR3 in DNA: TGTGCCAGCAGTTCAGGGGGGTACGAGGAAAAACTGTTTTTT. This sequence encodes CASSSGGYEEKLFF.

This chain links TRBV6-6 with TRBJ1-6; D not resolved. Germline V gene lookup returns CDR1 MNHNY and CDR2 SVGAGI (reference sequence). The CDR3 runs to 11 residues. The ends were cut back, 4 bases at V and 7 bases at J, with 2 bases in the middle. CDR3 protein: CASSSNSPLHF. The CDR3, as DNA: TGTGCCAGCAGTTCAAATTCACCCCTCCACTTT.

The genes are TRBV18 and TRBJ2-1; tentatively, D is TRBD2 (7 bases). The CDR3 extends over 14 amino acids. Trimming stripped 1 base from V and 5 bases from J, with 9 bases between. Germline CDR1 KGHSH, CDR2 LQKENI. The CDR3 DNA reads TGTGCCAGCTCACCACGAGGGGGGGACAATGAGCAGTTCTTC. This gives the protein CASSPRGGDNEQFF.

This CDR3 is CAWRKMNELRHGELFF. The CDR3 nucleotides read TGTGCCTGGAGGAAAATGAATGAGCTCCGTCACGGGGAGCTGTTTTTT. V is TRBV30 and J is TRBJ2-2; D call uncertain. Germline V gene data show CDR1 as GTSNPN and CDR2 as SVGIG (reference sequence). V lost 3 bases and J lost 7, with 21 bases in between. The CDR3 is 16 residues long.

The chain carries TRBV19 and TRBJ2-2; the D gene is possibly TRBD2 (6 bases). The V gene's germline CDR1 is LNHDA and CDR2 SQIVND (reference sequence). The CDR3 has 14 residues. Trimming took off 3 bases at V and 5 bases at J, with 10 bases between the two ends. CDR3 loop: CASSMWGRTGELFF. The CDR3 DNA sequence: TGTGCCAGTAGTATGTGGGGGAGGACCGGGGAGCTGTTTTTT.